The 16 T cell receptor beta chains in this list originate from one sample, sequenced in a study of T cells expressing NK-cell markers. From the 5' RACE reads, TCRdb lists one entry per CDR3 protein and no DNA. The table lists 160,000 or so distinct CDR3 sequences. The sample taken for sequencing was blood T cells: a sorted CD56 or NKG2C T cell subset, CD4+ or CD8+ T cells, or bulk PBMC T cells (not recorded which). These receptors all come from a woman aged 18 to 75 in good health.

This chain's CDR3 is CASSLGQESEAFF. V gene TRBV12-3 or TRBV12-4 combines with J gene TRBJ1-1; absent DNA, TCRdb's TRBD1 call cannot be checked. The CDR3 runs to 13 residues.

The chain has TRBV9 and TRBJ2-1; lacking DNA, the TRBD2 call made by TCRdb goes unchecked. Germline CDR1 SGDLS, CDR2 YYNGEE. The CDR3 sequence is 13 residues long. The chain's CDR3 is CASSPTGGNEQFF.

This chain joins TRBV5-1 and TRBJ2-5; TCRdb picks TRBD1, but there is no DNA to check that call. CDR3 size: 15 residues. Germline CDR1 SGHRS, CDR2 YFSETQ. The CDR3 region is CASSVTGTDQETQYF.

V is TRBV20-1 and J is TRBJ1-5; the D gene TCRdb calls, TRBD1, cannot be checked with no DNA. Germline V gene sequence: CDR1 DFQATT, CDR2 SNEGSKA (reference sequence). The CDR3 has 14 amino acids. This CDR3 is CSAVKDRSNQPQHF.

The CDR3 spells CASSQTKDGYTF. The chain carries TRBV5-1 and TRBJ1-2. CDR1 and CDR2 from the germline V gene are SGHRS and YFSETQ. The CDR3 spans 12 residues.

V gene TRBV20-1 combines with J gene TRBJ2-5; as DNA is missing, the TRBD1 call by TCRdb cannot be tested. Germline lookup yields CDR1 DFQATT and CDR2 SNEGSKA (reference sequence). The CDR3 length is 16 residues. CDR3 loop: CSARDFVGGTQETQYF.

The chain joins TRBV9 to TRBJ2-5; absent DNA, TCRdb's TRBD1 call cannot be checked. The CDR3 runs 15 residues. Per germline, CDR1 SGDLS and CDR2 YYNGEE. CDR3 residues: CASSVETGGGETQYF.

This rearrangement joins TRBV4-2 to TRBJ2-1. The CDR3 totals 16 residues. Looked up from germline, CDR1 is LGHNA and CDR2 is YNFKEQ. This chain's CDR3 is CASSQDPGFPDNEQFF.

The genes are TRBV5-1 and TRBJ2-2; there is no DNA to check the TCRdb D call of TRBD1. The CDR3 has 16 residues. The germline V gene has CDR1 SGHRS and CDR2 YFSETQ. CDR3 sequence reads: CASKGTSNIQAGELFF.

The chain carries TRBV30 and TRBJ2-6; no DNA is available, so the TRBD2 call from TCRdb remains unchecked. CDR1 and CDR2 from the germline V gene are GTSNPN and SVGIG (reference sequence). The CDR3 runs 13 residues. This CDR3 reads CAWRTPGANVLTF.

The chain joins TRBV20-1 to TRBJ2-2; absent DNA, TCRdb's TRBD2 call cannot be checked. The CDR3 length is 15 residues. In germline, CDR1 is DFQATT, CDR2 SNEGSKA (reference sequence). The CDR3 spells CSAPVVASGTGELFF.

This chain joins TRBV4-1 and TRBJ2-5; without DNA, the TCRdb call of TRBD1 cannot be checked. The CDR3 sequence is 15 residues long. In germline, CDR1 is MGHRA, CDR2 YSYEKL. CDR3 sequence reads: CASSQGTGFQETQYF.

The rearrangement joins TRBV5-6 to TRBJ2-4; the D call from TCRdb, TRBD2, cannot be confirmed without DNA. Germline V gene data show CDR1 as SGHDT and CDR2 as YYEEEE. There are 15 residues in the CDR3. CDR3 sequence reads: CASSSPRASGETQYF.

The rearrangement joins TRBV6-2 or TRBV6-3 to TRBJ2-1; TCRdb returns TRBD2, unconfirmable since there is no DNA. Germline CDR1 and CDR2: MNHEY and SVGEGT. The CDR3 contains 15 residues. The CDR3 is CASRGYLAGGHEQFF.

V gene TRBV4-2 combines with J gene TRBJ2-1; checking the TCRdb D call of TRBD2 is not possible without DNA. CDR3 length equals 16 residues. Germline-derived CDR1 and CDR2 are LGHNA and YNFKEQ. CDR3 sequence reads: CASSQEVASANNEQFF.

The CDR3 spells CASSLNPPEAYEQYF. The chain joins TRBV7-9 to TRBJ2-7; TCRdb reports TRBD1, a call that lacks DNA to check it against. Germline V gives CDR1 SEHNR, CDR2 FQNEAQ (reference sequence). The CDR3 contains 15 residues.